This section outlines one TCR beta chain sequence together with its context. PCR employed 60 Vbeta and 13 Jbeta primers. Clones were sequenced by immunoSEQ multiplex PCR, and TCRdb holds only the in-frame ones, with some missing. The sample has around 180,000 clones, over 75% seen once. This sample is part of a study of cytomegalovirus exposure and HLA in healthy donors. This sequence originates from a woman aged 50 to 65 in good health and CMV-seronegative. The specimen sequenced was PBMCs.

The CDR3 DNA reads TGCGCCAGCAACGACAGGGGGAACACTGAAGCTTTCTTT. Residues: CASNDRGNTEAFF. This chain joins TRBV5-1 and TRBJ1-1; TRBD1 matches at 8 bases. Germline V gene sequence: CDR1 SGHRS, CDR2 YFSETQ. The CDR3 has 13 amino acids. The V segment lost 6 bases and the J segment 1 base; nucleotides outside the gene matches: 2.